These T cell receptor beta chains were read from a single sample in a study of CD8 T cells in cerebrospinal fluid in Alzheimer's disease. TCRdb re-called the 10x single-cell sequencing reads; every CDR3 protein appears as one record, without DNA. Its clone listing holds more than 850 distinct CDR3 sequences. The sample comprised cerebrospinal fluid. The receptors originated from a human donor with mild cognitive impairment. Each CDR3 is given with its conserved first and last residue. The order of the fields is V gene, clone size, J gene, CDR3 protein. The size of a clone is reported for some rows only, either as once, few or many, or as a class for expanded clones.

>TRBV20-1|medium-sized|TRBJ2-2
CSAQSGGGTGELFF
>TRBV12-3/TRBV12-4|-|TRBJ1-4
CASSPAGGVTNEKLFF
>TRBV5-4|-|TRBJ1-2
CASSLYDGYTF
>TRBV20-1|large|TRBJ2-1
CSARNPSGGSYNEQFF
>TRBV20-1|medium-sized|TRBJ1-4
CSARPGGPNEKLFF
>TRBV6-6|medium-sized|TRBJ1-2
CASSNDGGRFYGYTF
>TRBV11-2|medium-sized|TRBJ1-2
CASSLIKAWNYGYTF
>TRBV7-2|large|TRBJ1-5
CASSRDGKTDRPQHF
>TRBV19|medium-sized|TRBJ2-1
CASSIVRAGGRYEQFF
>TRBV6-5|large|TRBJ2-4
CASSPIRGGGRNIQYF
>TRBV11-2|medium-sized|TRBJ2-3
CASSLELSGSGDTQYF